This T cell receptor (beta chain) was recovered during a study of T-cell reconstitution after alpha-beta-depleted transplantation in children. Unique molecular identifiers were used to barcode this TCRbeta library. TCRdb analysed the PCR reads with MiXCR anew, one entry per CDR3 protein. This table holds 500,000 or so distinct CDR3 sequences, less than 35% found once. CDR3 size: 12 residues. V lost 0 bases and J 6 bases, leaving 7 bases between the germline ends. Germline V lookup: CDR1 SGHDT, CDR2 YYEEEE. The material sequenced was PBMCs from the stem cell graft donor, taken from the stem cell graft. The J gene is TRBJ2-7, the V gene TRBV5-6; D not certain. This receptor was identified in a human donor who donated a stem cell graft to a child with aplastic anemia. The CDR3 nucleotides read TGTGCCAGCAGCTTGGGGTCAGCCGAGCAGTACTTC. Its protein is CASSLGSAEQYF.